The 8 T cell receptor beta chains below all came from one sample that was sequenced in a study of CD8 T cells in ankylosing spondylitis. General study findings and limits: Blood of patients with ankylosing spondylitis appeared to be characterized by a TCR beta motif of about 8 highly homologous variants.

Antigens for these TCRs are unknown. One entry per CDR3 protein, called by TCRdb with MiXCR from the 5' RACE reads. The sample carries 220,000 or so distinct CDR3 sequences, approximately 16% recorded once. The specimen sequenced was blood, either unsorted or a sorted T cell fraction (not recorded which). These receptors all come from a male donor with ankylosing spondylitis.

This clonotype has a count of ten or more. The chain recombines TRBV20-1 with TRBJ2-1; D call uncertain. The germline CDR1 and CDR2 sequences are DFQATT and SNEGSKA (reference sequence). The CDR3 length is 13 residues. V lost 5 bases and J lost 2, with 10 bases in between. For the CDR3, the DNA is TGCAGTGCTCCATTGCCCACCTACAATGAGCAGTTCTTC. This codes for CSAPLPTYNEQFF.

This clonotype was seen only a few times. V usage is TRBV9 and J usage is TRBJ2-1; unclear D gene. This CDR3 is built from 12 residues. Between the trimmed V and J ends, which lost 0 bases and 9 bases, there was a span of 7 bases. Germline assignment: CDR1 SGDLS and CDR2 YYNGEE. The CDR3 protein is CASSVGLGEQFF. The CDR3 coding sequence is TGTGCCAGCAGCGTAGGGTTGGGTGAGCAGTTCTTC.

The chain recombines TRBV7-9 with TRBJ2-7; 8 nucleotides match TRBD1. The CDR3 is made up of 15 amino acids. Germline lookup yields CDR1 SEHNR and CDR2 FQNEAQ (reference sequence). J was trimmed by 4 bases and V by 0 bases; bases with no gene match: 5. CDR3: CASSLATGGMYEQYF. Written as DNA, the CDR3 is TGTGCCAGCAGCTTAGCCACAGGGGGTATGTACGAGCAGTACTTC.

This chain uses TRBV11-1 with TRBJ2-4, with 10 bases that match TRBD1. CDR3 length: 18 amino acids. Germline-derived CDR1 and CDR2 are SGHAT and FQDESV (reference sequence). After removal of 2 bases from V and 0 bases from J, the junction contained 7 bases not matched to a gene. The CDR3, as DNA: TGTGCCAGCAGCTTAAAAGACGGGACAGGGGAAGCCAAAAACATTCAGTACTTC. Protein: CASSLKDGTGEAKNIQYF.

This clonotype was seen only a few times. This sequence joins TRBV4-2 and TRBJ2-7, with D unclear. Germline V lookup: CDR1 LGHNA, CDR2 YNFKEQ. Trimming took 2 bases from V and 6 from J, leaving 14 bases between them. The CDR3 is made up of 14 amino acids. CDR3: CASSQKVGVAEQYF. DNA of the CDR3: TGTGCCAGCAGCCAAAAGGTGGGTGTGGCCGAGCAGTACTTC.

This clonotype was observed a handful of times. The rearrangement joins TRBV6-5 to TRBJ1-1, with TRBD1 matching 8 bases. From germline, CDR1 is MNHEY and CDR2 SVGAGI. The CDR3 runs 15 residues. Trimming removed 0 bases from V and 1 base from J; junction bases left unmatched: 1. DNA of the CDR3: TGTGCCAGCAGTTACTCAGACAGGGGGAACACTGAAGCTTTCTTT. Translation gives CASSYSDRGNTEAFF.

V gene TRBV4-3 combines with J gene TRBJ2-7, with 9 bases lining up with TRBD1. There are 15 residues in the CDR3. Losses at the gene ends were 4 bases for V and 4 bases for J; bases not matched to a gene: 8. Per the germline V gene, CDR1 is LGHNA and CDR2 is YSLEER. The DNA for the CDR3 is TGCGCCAGCAGCCCCTCAGGGACAGGGAAATACGAGCAGTACTTC. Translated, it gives CASSPSGTGKYEQYF.

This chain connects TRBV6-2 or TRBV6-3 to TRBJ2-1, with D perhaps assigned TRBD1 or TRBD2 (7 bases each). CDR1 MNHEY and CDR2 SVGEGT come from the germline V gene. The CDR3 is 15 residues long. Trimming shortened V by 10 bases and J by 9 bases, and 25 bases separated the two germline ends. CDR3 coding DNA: TGTGCCACCTGGGGAGGGGGGACAGTAACCCCTGAGCAGTTCTTC. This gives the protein CATWGGGTVTPEQFF.